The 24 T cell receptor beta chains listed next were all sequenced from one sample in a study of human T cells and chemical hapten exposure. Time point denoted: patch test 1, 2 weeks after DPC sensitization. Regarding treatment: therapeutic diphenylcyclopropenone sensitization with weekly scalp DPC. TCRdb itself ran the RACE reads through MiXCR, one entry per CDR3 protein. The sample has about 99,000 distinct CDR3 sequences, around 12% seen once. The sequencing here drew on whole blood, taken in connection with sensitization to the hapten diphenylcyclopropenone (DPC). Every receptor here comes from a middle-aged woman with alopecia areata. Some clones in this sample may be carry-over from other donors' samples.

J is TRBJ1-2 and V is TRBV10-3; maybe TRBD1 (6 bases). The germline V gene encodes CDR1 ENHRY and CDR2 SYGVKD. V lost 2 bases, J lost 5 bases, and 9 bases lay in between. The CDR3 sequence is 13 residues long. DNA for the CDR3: TGTGCCATCAGTGAGGGCAGGGGATATGGCTACACCTTC. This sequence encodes CAISEGRGYGYTF.

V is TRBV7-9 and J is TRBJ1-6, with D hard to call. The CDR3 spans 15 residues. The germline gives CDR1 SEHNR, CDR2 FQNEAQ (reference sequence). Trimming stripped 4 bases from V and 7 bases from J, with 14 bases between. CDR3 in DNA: TGTGCCAGCAGCTCCATCAAGTGGAACAATTCACCCCTCCACTTT. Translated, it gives CASSSIKWNNSPLHF.

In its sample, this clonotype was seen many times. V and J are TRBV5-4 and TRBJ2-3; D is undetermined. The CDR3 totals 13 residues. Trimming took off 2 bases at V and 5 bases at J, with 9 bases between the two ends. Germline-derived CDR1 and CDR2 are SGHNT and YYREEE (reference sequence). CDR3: CASSLRDGDTQYF. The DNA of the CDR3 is TGTGCCAGCAGCTTAAGGGATGGAGATACGCAGTATTTT.

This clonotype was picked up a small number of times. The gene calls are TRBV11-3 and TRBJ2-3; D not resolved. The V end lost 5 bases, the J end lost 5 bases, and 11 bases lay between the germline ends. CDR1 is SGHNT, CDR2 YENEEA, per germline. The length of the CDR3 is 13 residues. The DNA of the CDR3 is TGTGCCAGCAGCCTTTCCAGGATAGATACGCAGTATTTT. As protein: CASSLSRIDTQYF.

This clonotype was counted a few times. The DNA of the CDR3 is TGTGCCAGCACCTCCTGGACCTCAAACTATGGCTACACCTTC. It is translated as CASTSWTSNYGYTF. The chain joins TRBV7-2 to TRBJ1-2; no clear D gene. The V gene lost 7 bases and the J gene lost 2 bases, with 14 bases spanning the gap. CDR3 size: 14 residues. The germline CDR1 and CDR2 sequences are SGHTA and FQGNSA.

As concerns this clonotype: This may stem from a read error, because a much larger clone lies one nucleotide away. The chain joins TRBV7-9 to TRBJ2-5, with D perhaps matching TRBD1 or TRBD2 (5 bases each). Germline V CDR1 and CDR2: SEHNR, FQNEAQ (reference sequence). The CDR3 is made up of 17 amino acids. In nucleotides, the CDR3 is TGTGCCAGCAGCCCTCCCCAACTAGAGGGCTTGTTCGGGACCCTGTACTTC. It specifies CASSPPQLEGLFGTLYF.

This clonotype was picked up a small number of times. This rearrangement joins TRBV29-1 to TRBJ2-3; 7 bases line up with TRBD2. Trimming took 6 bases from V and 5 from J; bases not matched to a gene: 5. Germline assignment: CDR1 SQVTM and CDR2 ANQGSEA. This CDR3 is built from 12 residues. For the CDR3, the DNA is TGCAGCGTCCCAAGGGAGGGAGATACGCAGTATTTT. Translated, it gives CSVPREGDTQYF.

The CDR3 loop is CASTTGGGQEQYF. The CDR3 DNA is TGTGCCAGCACCACGGGTGGGGGGCAAGAGCAGTACTTC. This chain connects TRBV2 to TRBJ2-7, with D tentatively TRBD1 or TRBD2 (6 bases each). The CDR3 consists of 13 residues. V gave up 7 bases and J gave up 7 bases, with 17 bases separating them. CDR1 is SNHLY and CDR2 is FYNNEI in the germline V gene.

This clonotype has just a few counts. For the CDR3, the DNA is TGTGCCAGCAGCTTAGCCAGGTTGGGAGAGACCCAGTACTTC. Its translation is CASSLARLGETQYF. This rearrangement joins TRBV7-2 to TRBJ2-5; D is unclear. Trimming removed 0 bases at V and 4 bases at J, with 9 bases between. Germline V gene data show CDR1 as SGHTA and CDR2 as FQGNSA. The CDR3 is 14 residues long.

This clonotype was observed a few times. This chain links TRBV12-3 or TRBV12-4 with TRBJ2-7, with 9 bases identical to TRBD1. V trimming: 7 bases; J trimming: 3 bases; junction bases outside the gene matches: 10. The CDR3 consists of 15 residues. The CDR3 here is CASIPGQGMGYEQYF. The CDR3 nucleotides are TGTGCCAGCATTCCGGGACAGGGAATGGGCTACGAGCAGTACTTC.

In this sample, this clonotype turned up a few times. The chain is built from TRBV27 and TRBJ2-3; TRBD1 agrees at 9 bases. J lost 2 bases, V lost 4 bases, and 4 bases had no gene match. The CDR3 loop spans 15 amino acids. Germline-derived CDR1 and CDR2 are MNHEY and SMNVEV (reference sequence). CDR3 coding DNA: TGTGCCAGCAGTTCCGGGACAGGGCACACAGATACGCAGTATTTT. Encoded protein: CASSSGTGHTDTQYF.

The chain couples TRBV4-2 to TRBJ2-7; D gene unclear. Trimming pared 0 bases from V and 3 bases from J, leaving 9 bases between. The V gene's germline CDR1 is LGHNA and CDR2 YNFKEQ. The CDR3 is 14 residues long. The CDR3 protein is CASSQESSRYEQYF. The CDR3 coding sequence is TGTGCCAGCAGCCAAGAATCTAGTCGCTACGAGCAGTACTTC.

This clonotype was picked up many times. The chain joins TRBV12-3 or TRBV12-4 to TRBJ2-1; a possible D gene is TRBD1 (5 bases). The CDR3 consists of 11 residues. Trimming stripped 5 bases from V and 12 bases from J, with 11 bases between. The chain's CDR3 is CASSPTVRQFF. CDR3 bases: TGTGCCAGCAGTCCGACAGTTAGGCAGTTCTTC.

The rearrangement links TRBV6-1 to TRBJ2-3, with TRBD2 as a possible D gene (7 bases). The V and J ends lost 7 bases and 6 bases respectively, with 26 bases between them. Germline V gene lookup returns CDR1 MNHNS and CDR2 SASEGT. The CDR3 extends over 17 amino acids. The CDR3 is CASTPNWGGLEGDTQYF. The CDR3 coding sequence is TGTGCCAGCACTCCCAACTGGGGGGGCCTGGAGGGGGATACGCAGTATTTT.

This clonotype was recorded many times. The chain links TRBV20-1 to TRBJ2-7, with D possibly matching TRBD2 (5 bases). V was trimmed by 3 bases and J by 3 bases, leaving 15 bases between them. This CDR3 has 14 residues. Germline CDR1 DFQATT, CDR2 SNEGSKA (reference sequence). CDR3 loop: CSARSGGADYEQYF. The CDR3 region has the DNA TGCAGTGCTAGGTCTGGCGGAGCGGACTACGAGCAGTACTTC.

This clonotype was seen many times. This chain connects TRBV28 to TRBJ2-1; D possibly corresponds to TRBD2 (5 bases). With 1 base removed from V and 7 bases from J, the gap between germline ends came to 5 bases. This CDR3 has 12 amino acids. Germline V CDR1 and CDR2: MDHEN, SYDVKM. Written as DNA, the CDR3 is TGTGCCAGCAGTTTATCGGGGAATGAGCAGTTCTTC. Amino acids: CASSLSGNEQFF.

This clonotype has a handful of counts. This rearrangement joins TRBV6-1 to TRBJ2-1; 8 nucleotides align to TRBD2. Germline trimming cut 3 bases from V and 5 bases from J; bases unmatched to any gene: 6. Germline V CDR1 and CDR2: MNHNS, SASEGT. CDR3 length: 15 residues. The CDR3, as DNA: TGTGCCAGCAGTGATGGCGGGAGGCCCCACAATGAGCAGTTCTTC. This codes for CASSDGGRPHNEQFF.

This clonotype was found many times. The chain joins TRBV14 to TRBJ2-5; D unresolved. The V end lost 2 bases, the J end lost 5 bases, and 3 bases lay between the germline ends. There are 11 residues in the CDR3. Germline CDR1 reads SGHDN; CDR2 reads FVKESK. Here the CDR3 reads CASSQHETQYF. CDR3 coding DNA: TGTGCCAGCAGCCAACACGAGACCCAGTACTTC.

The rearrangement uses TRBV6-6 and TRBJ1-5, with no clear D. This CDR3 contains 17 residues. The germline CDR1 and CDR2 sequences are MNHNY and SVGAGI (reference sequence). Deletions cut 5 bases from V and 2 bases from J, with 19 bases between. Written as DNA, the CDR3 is TGTGCCAGCAGTACGGATATTGGATCCCTAGGCAATCAGCCCCAGCATTTT. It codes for CASSTDIGSLGNQPQHF.

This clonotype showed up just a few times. The CDR3 sequence: CASSLHGQQADTQYF. In DNA, the CDR3 is TGTGCCAGCAGCCTCCACGGACAGCAGGCAGATACGCAGTATTTT. The chain combines TRBV7-9 with TRBJ2-3, with D tentatively TRBD1 (6 bases). Germline CDR1 SEHNR, CDR2 FQNEAQ (reference sequence). This CDR3 is built from 15 residues. V gave up 5 bases and J gave up 4 bases, with 16 bases separating them.

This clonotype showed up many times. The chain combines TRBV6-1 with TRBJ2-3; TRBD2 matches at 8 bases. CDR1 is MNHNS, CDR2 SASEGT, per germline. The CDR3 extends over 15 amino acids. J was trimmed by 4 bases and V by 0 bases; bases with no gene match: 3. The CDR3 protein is CASSEAPAGADTQYF. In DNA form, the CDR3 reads TGTGCCAGCAGTGAAGCTCCAGCGGGAGCAGATACGCAGTATTTT.

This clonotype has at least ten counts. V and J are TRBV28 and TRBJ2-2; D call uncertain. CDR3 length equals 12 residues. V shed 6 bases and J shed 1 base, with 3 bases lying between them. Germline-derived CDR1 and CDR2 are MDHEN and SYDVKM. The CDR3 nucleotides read TGTGCCAGCAGATGGAACACCGGGGAGCTGTTTTTT. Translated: CASRWNTGELFF.

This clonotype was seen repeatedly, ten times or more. This CDR3 is CASSLWGTEDTQYF. The CDR3 bases are TGTGCCAGCAGTTTATGGGGGACAGAAGATACGCAGTATTTT. The V and J genes are TRBV28 and TRBJ2-3, with 7 positions matching TRBD1. The CDR3 runs 14 residues. CDR1 is MDHEN and CDR2 is SYDVKM in the germline V gene. J lost 5 bases, V lost 0 bases, and 2 bases had no gene match.

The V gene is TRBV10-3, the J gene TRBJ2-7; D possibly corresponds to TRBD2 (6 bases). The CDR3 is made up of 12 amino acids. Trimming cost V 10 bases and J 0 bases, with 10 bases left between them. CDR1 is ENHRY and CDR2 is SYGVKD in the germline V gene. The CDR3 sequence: CATGGSSYEQYF. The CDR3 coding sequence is TGTGCCACCGGAGGGAGCTCCTACGAGCAGTACTTC.